The clone carrying this TCR beta chain was counted at least ten times. The data derive from a study of response to subunit inactivated influenza vaccine. TCRdb processed the RT-PCR reads anew with MiXCR; each CDR3 protein has one entry. The table shows some 550,000 distinct CDR3 sequences, with approximately 22% occurring only once. The CDR3 is made up of 15 amino acids. Germline assignment: CDR1 LGHDT and CDR2 YNNKEL (reference sequence). Trimming removed 1 base from V and 4 bases from J; junction bases left unmatched: 5. This same sample was also part of a study on T cells expressing NK-cell markers. This second study notes: 5'RACE template switching with UMIs produced the TCR beta cDNA.

The material was CD4+ T cells sorted from PBMCs, obtained approximately 13 days after vaccination. The sequence derives from a man aged 45 to 65 who received an inactivated influenza vaccine. The V and J genes are TRBV3-1 and TRBJ2-7; 9 bases align to TRBD2. The CDR3 reads CASSQGSSGRYEQYF. The CDR3 DNA reads as TGTGCCAGCAGCCAAGGATCCAGCGGGAGGTACGAGCAGTACTTC.